The next 25 T cell receptor beta chains were all read from a single sample in a study of blood T cell repertoires in COVID-19 (dated by TCRdb to about 2020). The library was produced with the immunoSEQ multiplex PCR assay. What TCRdb holds here is the immuneACCESS table cut down to in-frame rearrangements. Part of the clones is not present; checked against another copy, under half of the missing clones reflect an unresolved V gene, and the others are unexplained. The sample yields about 76,000 clones; around 90% were counted once. Together, the top ten hold roughly 5.9% of the sample. Material: peripheral blood. The source is a man aged 45-65 years with active COVID-19.

The chain has TRBV24-1 and TRBJ2-1; TRBD2 is a possible D gene (6 bases). The V gene's germline CDR1 is KGHDR and CDR2 SFDVKD. The CDR3 has 12 residues. The V end was cut by 4 bases, the J end by 15 bases, with 15 bases between. CDR3 residues: CATSDPGERWFF. The CDR3 DNA sequence: TGTGCCACCAGTGACCCGGGGGAGCGGTGGTTCTTC.

The genes are TRBV7-2 and TRBJ1-3; 10 nucleotides match TRBD1. The CDR3 spans 15 residues. V lost 6 bases and J lost 4; bases outside the gene matches: 6. Germline assignment: CDR1 SGHTA and CDR2 FQGNSA. DNA of the CDR3: TGTGCCAGCAGTAAACCGGGACAGGGGGGAAACACCATATATTTT. It codes for CASSKPGQGGNTIYF.

The chain links TRBV7-9 to TRBJ2-7, with 7 bases that match TRBD2. Trimming cost V 5 bases and J 6 bases; bases outside gene matches: 16. This CDR3 region has 16 residues. The V gene's germline CDR1 is SEHNR and CDR2 FQNEAQ (reference sequence). CDR3 amino acids: CASSPVGGVFQGEQYF. In DNA form, the CDR3 reads TGTGCCAGCAGCCCCGTGGGGGGGGTGTTTCAGGGCGAGCAGTACTTC.

This chain links TRBV4-2 with TRBJ2-1; 7 bases are shared with TRBD2. The CDR3 spans 15 residues. Germline V CDR1 and CDR2: LGHNA, YNFKEQ. The V gene end was trimmed by 2 bases and the J gene end by 5 bases; junction bases not matched to a gene: 6. CDR3: CASSQSAGVNNEQFF. CDR3 in DNA: TGTGCCAGCAGCCAAAGCGCGGGGGTCAACAATGAGCAGTTCTTC.

The sample holds a few counts of this clone. The rearrangement links TRBV5-1 to TRBJ2-1; the match to TRBD2 covers 16 bases. The germline gives CDR1 SGHRS, CDR2 YFSETQ. Trimming cost V 3 bases and J 5 bases; bases outside gene matches: 2. The CDR3 spans 16 residues. CDR3 residues: CASSWGLAGGHNEQFF. The CDR3 DNA reads as TGCGCCAGCAGCTGGGGACTAGCGGGGGGGCACAATGAGCAGTTCTTC.

V is TRBV15 and J is TRBJ1-4; D is possibly TRBD1 (5 bases). Trimming pared 2 bases from V and 7 bases from J, leaving 14 bases between. Germline values: CDR1 LNHNV, CDR2 YYDKDF (reference sequence). CDR3 length: 15 amino acids. Here the CDR3 reads CATSRRPGLGEKLFF. The DNA for the CDR3 is TGTGCCACCAGCAGACGGCCGGGACTCGGTGAAAAACTGTTTTTT. Together with reference TRBV15 and TRBJ1-4, the CDR3 gives the full variable domain: DAMVIQNPRYQVTQFGKPVTLSCSQTLNHNVMYWYQQKSSQAPKLLFHYYDKDFNNEADTPDNFQSRRPNTSFCFLDIRSPGLGDTAMYLCATSRRPGLGEKLFFGSGTQLSVL.

This clone has only one observation. This rearrangement joins TRBV5-1 to TRBJ2-3; a possible D gene is TRBD1 (5 bases). Germline lookup yields CDR1 SGHRS and CDR2 YFSETQ. The CDR3 totals 15 residues. Trimming cost V 0 bases and J 8 bases, with 16 bases left between them. DNA of the CDR3: TGCGCCAGCAGCTTGGAAGGGCAGGGTCTTGTTACGCAGTATTTT. It specifies CASSLEGQGLVTQYF.

This clone has only one observation. In DNA form, the CDR3 reads TGTGCCAGCAGTTACCAGACCAAAAAAGCGGGAGTATGGAACACAGATACGCAGTATTTT. This translates into CASSYQTKKAGVWNTDTQYF. The rearrangement uses TRBV6-2 or TRBV6-3 and TRBJ2-3; TRBD2 aligns across 8 bases. The J segment lost 2 bases and the V segment lost 2 bases, leaving 18 bases of the junction unmatched. Germline V gene sequence: CDR1 MNHEY, CDR2 SVGEGT. This CDR3 is built from 20 residues.

The chain has TRBV19 and TRBJ1-2, with 10 bases matching TRBD1. CDR3 length equals 15 residues. V gave up 3 bases and J gave up 3 bases; unmatched junction bases: 4. Per germline, CDR1 LNHDA and CDR2 SQIVND (reference sequence). The CDR3 DNA reads as TGTGCCAGTAGTATTACCGGGACAGGGGACTATGGCTACACCTTC. This encodes CASSITGTGDYGYTF.

The chain employs TRBV19 and TRBJ2-3, with 15 bases lining up with TRBD2. J was trimmed by 4 bases and V by 4 bases; bases with no gene match: 6. Germline CDR1 reads LNHDA; CDR2 reads SQIVND (reference sequence). The CDR3 is made up of 17 amino acids. The CDR3 DNA reads as TGTGCCAGTAGTACGCTCGGGACTAGCGGGAGGCCAGATACGCAGTATTTT. Translating it yields CASSTLGTSGRPDTQYF. Filled out from reference TRBV19 and TRBJ2-3, the complete variable domain reads DGGITQSPKYLFRKEGQNVTLSCEQNLNHDAMYWYRQDPGQGLRLIYYSQIVNDFQKGDIAEGYSVSREKKESFPLTVTSAQKNPTAFYLCASSTLGTSGRPDTQYFGPGTRLTVL.

V gene TRBV4-1 combines with J gene TRBJ2-3, with TRBD1 identical over 9 bases. With V trimmed by 2 bases and J by 2 bases, 2 bases remained unmatched. Germline V gene data show CDR1 as MGHRA and CDR2 as YSYEKL. The CDR3 is 15 residues long. CDR3 loop: CASSQRTGVTDTQYF. CDR3 DNA: TGCGCCAGCAGCCAACGGACAGGGGTCACAGATACGCAGTATTTT.

The V gene is TRBV2, the J gene TRBJ2-5; D is ambiguous. This CDR3 spans 12 amino acids. The germline V and J ends were trimmed by 6 bases and 0 bases, with 5 bases remaining between them. The germline V gene has CDR1 SNHLY and CDR2 FYNNEI. The CDR3 nucleotides are TGTGCCAGCAGGTTAGACCAAGAGACCCAGTACTTC. Translation gives CASRLDQETQYF.

CDR3 in DNA: TGCGCCAGCAGCCAAGATGACAGGGGCTTCTATGGCTACACCTTC. Protein product: CASSQDDRGFYGYTF. The chain joins TRBV4-3 to TRBJ1-2; the match to TRBD1 covers 8 bases. CDR1 is LGHNA, CDR2 YSLEER, per germline. This CDR3 contains 15 residues. J lost 4 bases, V lost 0 bases, and 4 bases had no gene match.

The V gene is TRBV4-2, the J gene TRBJ1-5; D is uncertain. Germline V gene data show CDR1 as LGHNA and CDR2 as YNFKEQ. CDR3 length equals 13 residues. Trimming left V 0 bases short and J 5 bases short, with 5 bases between. The CDR3 region is CASSQDRDQPQHF. The CDR3 DNA reads TGTGCCAGCAGCCAAGACCGGGATCAGCCCCAGCATTTT.

The chain combines TRBV4-2 with TRBJ2-7, with TRBD2 matching over 9 bases. Germline values: CDR1 LGHNA, CDR2 YNFKEQ. Trimming cost V 1 base and J 6 bases; bases outside gene matches: 7. The CDR3 is 15 amino acids. The DNA for the CDR3 is TGTGCCAGCAGCCAAGCGCCGGGACTAGCTAGCGAGCAGTACTTC. Amino acids: CASSQAPGLASEQYF.

The rearrangement joins TRBV2 to TRBJ1-5; 10 positions agree with TRBD1. Trimming removed 7 bases from V and 7 bases from J; junction bases left unmatched: 4. Germline assignment: CDR1 SNHLY and CDR2 FYNNEI. This CDR3 is 13 amino acids long. The CDR3 bases are TGTGCCAGCACGGGACAGGGGATCCAGCCCCAGCATTTT. Its translation is CASTGQGIQPQHF. Using reference TRBV2 and TRBJ1-5 for the parts outside the CDR3, the full variable domain is EPEVTQTPSHQVTQMGQEVILRCVPISNHLYFYWYRQILGQKVEFLVSFYNNEISEKSEIFDDQFSVERPDGSNFTLKIRSTKLEDSAMYFCASTGQGIQPQHFGDGTRLSIL.

The chain uses TRBV4-3 and TRBJ1-3, with D possibly TRBD1 on 5 matching bases. V was shortened by 1 base and J by 2 bases, with 9 bases between the two germline ends. Per germline, CDR1 LGHNA and CDR2 YSLEER. The CDR3 loop spans 15 amino acids. CDR3 in DNA: TGCGCCAGCAGCCAAGTCAGCAGGGCTGGAAACACCATATATTTT. As protein: CASSQVSRAGNTIYF.

This sequence joins TRBV27 and TRBJ2-7; unclear D gene. CDR3 length: 13 residues. CDR1 is MNHEY and CDR2 is SMNVEV in the germline V gene (reference sequence). The V end lost 3 bases, the J end lost 2 bases, and 8 bases lay between the germline ends. The DNA for the CDR3 is TGTGCCAGCAGTTTCCACTCTCCCTACGAGCAGTACTTC. Protein sequence: CASSFHSPYEQYF.

The rearrangement joins TRBV25-1 to TRBJ1-1; 8 bases fit TRBD1. The CDR3 is 11 amino acids. Per germline, CDR1 MGHDK and CDR2 SYGVNS. Germline trimming cut 11 bases from V and 5 bases from J; bases unmatched to any gene: 4. The CDR3: CAGTGLTEAFF. In DNA, the CDR3 is TGTGCCGGGACAGGTCTTACTGAAGCTTTCTTT.

The chain carries TRBV4-2 and TRBJ1-1; 8 bases are shared with TRBD1. In germline, CDR1 is LGHNA, CDR2 YNFKEQ. The CDR3 is made up of 15 amino acids. The junction had 6 bases not matched to a gene; V was cut back by 4 bases and J by 2 bases. The CDR3 DNA is TGTGCCAGCAGCCGCCCGACAGGGGTCAACACTGAAGCTTTCTTT. Protein: CASSRPTGVNTEAFF.

The rearrangement links TRBV5-1 to TRBJ2-3, with D possibly being TRBD2 (6 bases). Germline V gives CDR1 SGHRS, CDR2 YFSETQ. Trimming pared 0 bases from V and 0 bases from J, leaving 11 bases between. This CDR3 contains 16 residues. The CDR3 here is CASSLDAGSSTDTQYF. The DNA for the CDR3 is TGCGCCAGCAGCTTGGACGCGGGGTCAAGCACAGATACGCAGTATTTT.

The V gene is TRBV6-4, the J gene TRBJ2-2; no definite D call. The CDR3 is 13 amino acids. CDR1 is MRHNA, CDR2 SNTAGT, per germline. V shed 4 bases and J shed 3 bases, with 6 bases lying between them. The CDR3 coding sequence is TGTGCCAGCAGTGCCGGGTACACCGGGGAGCTGTTTTTT. Encoded protein: CASSAGYTGELFF.

The chain combines TRBV29-1 with TRBJ2-1; 7 nucleotides align to TRBD2. The CDR3 is made up of 16 amino acids. J gave up 0 bases and V 4 bases, and 9 bases lay outside the gene matches. CDR1 SQVTM and CDR2 ANQGSEA come from the germline V gene. DNA for the CDR3: TGCAGCGTTGGGCGGGGGATGGGGGACTCCTACAATGAGCAGTTCTTC. It translates to CSVGRGMGDSYNEQFF.

In this sample, this clone turned up once. The chain joins TRBV25-1 to TRBJ1-3; TRBD1 aligns across 7 bases. V trimming: 3 bases; J trimming: 5 bases; junction bases outside the gene matches: 7. This CDR3 contains 15 residues. Germline V gene data show CDR1 as MGHDK and CDR2 as SYGVNS. CDR3: CASSDGSGGRNTIYF. DNA of the CDR3: TGTGCCAGCAGTGATGGCTCAGGGGGTAGAAACACCATATATTTT.

This sequence joins TRBV19 and TRBJ2-3; D gene ambiguous. Trimming shortened V by 5 bases and J by 0 bases, and 18 bases separated the two germline ends. The germline V gene encodes CDR1 LNHDA and CDR2 SQIVND (reference sequence). This CDR3 contains 17 residues. CDR3 DNA: TGTGCCAGTAGTCCTTATTATAGCAGACTGAGCACAGATACGCAGTATTTT. Residues: CASSPYYSRLSTDTQYF.